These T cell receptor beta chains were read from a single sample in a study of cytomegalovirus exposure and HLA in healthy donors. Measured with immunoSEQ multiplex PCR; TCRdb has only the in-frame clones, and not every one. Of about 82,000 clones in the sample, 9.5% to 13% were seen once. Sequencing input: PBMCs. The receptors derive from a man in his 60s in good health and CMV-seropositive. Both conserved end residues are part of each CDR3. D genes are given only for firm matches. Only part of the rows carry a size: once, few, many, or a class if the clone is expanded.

CDR3 protein: CASSIDLADFNYGYTF
CDR3 DNA: TGTGCCAGTAGTATAGATCTAGCGGATTTTAACTATGGCTACACCTTC
J gene: TRBJ1-2
V gene: TRBV19
D gene: .
clone size: .

CDR3 protein: CASSGRNYGYTF
CDR3 DNA: TGTGCCAGCAGTGGTCGGAACTATGGCTACACCTTC
J gene: TRBJ1-2
V gene: TRBV27
D gene: .
clone size: .

CDR3 protein: CASSPLSGRDYNEQFF
CDR3 DNA: TGTGCCAGCAGTCCCCTCAGCGGGAGGGACTACAATGAGCAGTTCTTC
J gene: TRBJ2-1
V gene: TRBV28
D gene: TRBD2
clone size: few

CDR3 protein: CASSDRSGNTIYF
CDR3 DNA: TGTGCCAGCAGTGACAGATCCGGAAACACCATATATTTT
J gene: TRBJ1-3
V gene: TRBV2
D gene: .
clone size: many

CDR3 protein: CSVVVGALGTEAFF
CDR3 DNA: TGCAGCGTTGTTGTGGGGGCTCTCGGCACTGAAGCTTTCTTT
J gene: TRBJ1-1
V gene: TRBV29-1
D gene: .
clone size: many

CDR3 protein: CASSDGGGTTAPYEQYF
CDR3 DNA: TGTGCCAGCAGTGATGGCGGCGGTACGACGGCCCCCTACGAGCAGTACTTC
J gene: TRBJ2-7
V gene: TRBV6-4
D gene: .
clone size: few

CDR3 protein: CASSVTPHFNTEAFF
CDR3 DNA: TGTGCCAGCAGCGTAACCCCCCACTTCAACACTGAAGCTTTCTTT
J gene: TRBJ1-1
V gene: TRBV9
D gene: .
clone size: .

CDR3 protein: CAWSVVPRGEKLFF
CDR3 DNA: TGTGCCTGGAGTGTGGTGCCACGGGGTGAAAAACTGTTTTTT
J gene: TRBJ1-4
V gene: TRBV30
D gene: .
clone size: few

CDR3 protein: CASSPGGVAKNIQYF
CDR3 DNA: TGTGCCAGCAGCCCCGGCGGGGTAGCCAAAAACATTCAGTACTTC
J gene: TRBJ2-4
V gene: TRBV9
D gene: .
clone size: .

CDR3 protein: CASSVESGMNTEAFF
CDR3 DNA: TGTGCCAGCAGCGTAGAATCGGGGATGAACACTGAAGCTTTCTTT
J gene: TRBJ1-1
V gene: TRBV9
D gene: .
clone size: .

CDR3 protein: CASSLVGYAAGGEDTQYF
CDR3 DNA: TGTGCCAGCAGCTTAGTCGGATACGCGGCGGGGGGGGAAGATACGCAGTATTTT
J gene: TRBJ2-3
V gene: TRBV7-9
D gene: TRBD2
clone size: few

CDR3 protein: CASSLDLGDTEAFF
CDR3 DNA: TGTGCCAGCAGCTTAGATCTGGGAGACACTGAAGCTTTCTTT
J gene: TRBJ1-1
V gene: TRBV7-2
D gene: .
clone size: few

CDR3 protein: CSARQGSTDTQYF
CDR3 DNA: TGCAGCGCAAGACAGGGGAGCACAGATACGCAGTATTTT
J gene: TRBJ2-3
V gene: TRBV29-1
D gene: TRBD1
clone size: .

CDR3 protein: CASSKAVLGQDYNTGELFF
CDR3 DNA: TGTGCCAGCAGCAAAGCGGTCCTGGGACAGGATTACAACACCGGGGAGCTGTTTTTT
J gene: TRBJ2-2
V gene: TRBV21-1
D gene: .
clone size: .

CDR3 protein: CASSLAQLKRAAEQYF
CDR3 DNA: TGTGCCAGCAGCTTAGCACAACTGAAGCGGGCTGCCGAGCAGTACTTC
J gene: TRBJ2-7
V gene: TRBV7-2
D gene: .
clone size: few

CDR3 protein: CASRNDRGLEKLFF
CDR3 DNA: TGTGCCAGCAGGAATGACAGGGGGCTTGAAAAACTGTTTTTT
J gene: TRBJ1-4
V gene: TRBV28
D gene: TRBD1
clone size: few

CDR3 protein: CASSQDRGGSPLHF
CDR3 DNA: TGTGCCAGCAGCCAGGACAGGGGTGGTTCACCCCTCCACTTT
J gene: TRBJ1-6
V gene: TRBV11-3
D gene: TRBD1
clone size: few

CDR3 protein: CASSPRANQPQHF
CDR3 DNA: TGTGCCAGCAGCCCCAGGGCTAATCAGCCCCAGCATTTT
J gene: TRBJ1-5
V gene: TRBV7-3
D gene: .
clone size: few

CDR3 protein: CASSRITAGTGFGNTIYF
CDR3 DNA: TGTGCCAGCAGCCGAATTACCGCCGGGACAGGGTTCGGAAACACCATATATTTT
J gene: TRBJ1-3
V gene: TRBV7-2
D gene: TRBD1
clone size: .

CDR3 protein: CASSFEGAWATEAFF
CDR3 DNA: TGTGCCAGCTCATTCGAGGGGGCGTGGGCCACTGAAGCTTTCTTT
J gene: TRBJ1-1
V gene: TRBV18
D gene: TRBD1
clone size: few

CDR3 protein: CASSQRHRNTEAFF
CDR3 DNA: TGTGCCAGCAGCCAACGACACCGGAACACTGAAGCTTTCTTT
J gene: TRBJ1-1
V gene: TRBV14
D gene: .
clone size: .

CDR3 protein: CASSFSGHYEQYF
CDR3 DNA: TGTGCCAGCAGCTTCAGTGGGCATTACGAGCAGTACTTC
J gene: TRBJ2-7
V gene: TRBV7-2
D gene: .
clone size: .

CDR3 protein: CASRADRVYEKLFF
CDR3 DNA: TGTGCCAGCAGAGCGGACAGGGTGTATGAAAAACTGTTTTTT
J gene: TRBJ1-4
V gene: TRBV2
D gene: TRBD1
clone size: .

CDR3 protein: CAWAGLAGASSYEQYF
CDR3 DNA: TGTGCCTGGGCGGGACTAGCGGGAGCGAGCTCCTACGAGCAGTACTTC
J gene: TRBJ2-7
V gene: TRBV30
D gene: TRBD2
clone size: .

CDR3 protein: CASSQETSGSLGMGQETQYF
CDR3 DNA: TGTGCCAGCAGCCAAGAAACTAGCGGGAGTCTCGGAATGGGCCAAGAGACCCAGTACTTC
J gene: TRBJ2-5
V gene: TRBV4-2
D gene: TRBD2
clone size: .

CDR3 protein: CASSTGQGSSRFF
CDR3 DNA: TGCGCCAGCAGCACCGGACAGGGGAGTTCGCGGTTCTTC
J gene: TRBJ2-1
V gene: TRBV5-1
D gene: TRBD1
clone size: .

CDR3 protein: CASRPTGEKLFF
CDR3 DNA: TGTGCCAGCAGACCCACAGGGGAAAAACTGTTTTTT
J gene: TRBJ1-4
V gene: TRBV6-1
D gene: .
clone size: few

CDR3 protein: CASIESGLAGKDEQFF
CDR3 DNA: TGCGCCAGCATCGAGTCTGGTCTAGCGGGAAAGGATGAGCAGTTCTTC
J gene: TRBJ2-1
V gene: TRBV10-2
D gene: TRBD2
clone size: few

CDR3 protein: CASSPGQGETQYF
CDR3 DNA: TGTGCCAGCTCTCCCGGACAGGGCGAAACGCAGTACTTC
J gene: TRBJ2-7
V gene: TRBV18
D gene: TRBD1
clone size: few

CDR3 protein: CASSVWTGDNEQFF
CDR3 DNA: TGTGCCAGCAGCGTTTGGACTGGAGACAATGAGCAGTTCTTC
J gene: TRBJ2-1
V gene: TRBV9
D gene: .
clone size: few

CDR3 protein: CASSHGTGGDNEQFF
CDR3 DNA: TGCGCCAGCAGCCATGGGACAGGAGGCGACAATGAGCAGTTCTTC
J gene: TRBJ2-1
V gene: TRBV5-1
D gene: TRBD1
clone size: few

CDR3 protein: CASSRGTGVTEAFF
CDR3 DNA: TGTGCCAGCAGTCGCGGGACAGGGGTGACTGAAGCTTTCTTT
J gene: TRBJ1-1
V gene: TRBV6-1
D gene: TRBD1
clone size: .

CDR3 protein: CASSFVGELFF
CDR3 DNA: TGTGCCAGCAGCTTCGTCGGGGAGCTGTTTTTT
J gene: TRBJ2-2
V gene: TRBV5-4
D gene: .
clone size: .

CDR3 protein: CATVGVDEQFF
CDR3 DNA: TGTGCCACCGTCGGGGTTGATGAGCAGTTCTTC
J gene: TRBJ2-1
V gene: TRBV10-3
D gene: .
clone size: .

CDR3 protein: CASSVDPFSYEQYF
CDR3 DNA: TGTGCCAGCAGCGTAGATCCGTTCTCCTACGAGCAGTACTTC
J gene: TRBJ2-7
V gene: TRBV9
D gene: .
clone size: .

CDR3 protein: CASSAGVKTQYF
CDR3 DNA: TGTGCCAGCAGCGCCGGAGTTAAGACCCAGTACTTC
J gene: TRBJ2-5
V gene: TRBV5-6
D gene: .
clone size: .

CDR3 protein: CASNKDRGSEAFF
CDR3 DNA: TGTGCTAGCAACAAAGACAGGGGCTCTGAAGCTTTCTTT
J gene: TRBJ1-1
V gene: TRBV7-7
D gene: TRBD1
clone size: few

CDR3 protein: CASSPGQGEKLFF
CDR3 DNA: TGCGCCAGCAGTCCGGGACAGGGAGAAAAACTGTTTTTT
J gene: TRBJ1-4
V gene: TRBV5-1
D gene: TRBD1
clone size: .